Listed here is a single TCR beta chain. Specified time point: patch test 1, 2 weeks after DPC sensitization. As to treatment: therapeutic diphenylcyclopropenone sensitization with weekly scalp DPC. One entry per CDR3 protein, called by TCRdb with MiXCR from the RACE reads. The sample consists of roughly 200,000 distinct CDR3 sequences, around 24% of them appearing once. The CDR3 totals 13 residues. The V and J ends lost 4 bases and 5 bases, in that order; junction bases with no gene match: 3. Germline lookup yields CDR1 LNHDA and CDR2 SQIVND (reference sequence). These data are taken from a study of human T cells and chemical hapten exposure.

Sequencing was performed on whole blood, taken in connection with sensitization to the hapten diphenylcyclopropenone (DPC). This chain connects TRBV19 to TRBJ2-5, with 8 bases fitting TRBD1. The sequence came from a woman aged 50 to 60 with alopecia areata. Some clones in this sample may be carry-over from other donors' samples. CDR3 loop: CASSTDREETQYF. DNA for the CDR3: TGTGCCAGTAGTACGGACAGGGAGGAGACCCAGTACTTC.